This record covers a single T cell receptor beta chain. V dropped 9 bases and J dropped 12 bases, with 8 bases sitting between them. The CDR3 has 8 amino acids. Germline lookup yields CDR1 LNHDA and CDR2 SQIVND (reference sequence). The PCR had 60 Vbeta and 13 Jbeta primers. Profiled with immunoSEQ multiplex PCR; TCRdb holds only in-frame clones, not every one. The data show about 160,000 clones, around 83% seen once. This specimen comes from a study of cytomegalovirus exposure and HLA in healthy donors. This chain connects TRBV19 to TRBJ1-1; weak D call: TRBD1 (6 bases). The sample taken for sequencing was PBMCs. The receptor's source is a girl aged 2 to 9 in good health and CMV-seropositive. As DNA, the CDR3 is TGTGCCAGACAGGGAACTTTCTTT. The encoded protein is CARQGTFF.